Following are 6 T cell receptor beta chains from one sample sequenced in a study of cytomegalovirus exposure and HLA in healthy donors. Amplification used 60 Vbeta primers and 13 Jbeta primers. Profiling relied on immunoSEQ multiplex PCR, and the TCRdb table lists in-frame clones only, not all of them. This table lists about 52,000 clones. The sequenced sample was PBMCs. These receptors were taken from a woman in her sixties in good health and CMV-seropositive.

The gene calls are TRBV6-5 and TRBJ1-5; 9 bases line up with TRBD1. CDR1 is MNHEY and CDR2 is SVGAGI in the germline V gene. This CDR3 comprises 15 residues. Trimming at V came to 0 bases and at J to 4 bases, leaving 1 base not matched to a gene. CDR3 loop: CASSYSGTGNQPQHF. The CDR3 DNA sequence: TGTGCCAGCAGTTACTCCGGGACAGGGAATCAGCCCCAGCATTTT.

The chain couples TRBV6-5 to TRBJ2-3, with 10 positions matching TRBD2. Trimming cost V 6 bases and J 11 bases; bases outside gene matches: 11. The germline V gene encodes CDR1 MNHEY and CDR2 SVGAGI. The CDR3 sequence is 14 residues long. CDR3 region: CASSRSGGIGKQYF. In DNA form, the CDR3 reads TGTGCCAGCAGCCGTAGCGGGGGGATAGGTAAGCAGTATTTT.

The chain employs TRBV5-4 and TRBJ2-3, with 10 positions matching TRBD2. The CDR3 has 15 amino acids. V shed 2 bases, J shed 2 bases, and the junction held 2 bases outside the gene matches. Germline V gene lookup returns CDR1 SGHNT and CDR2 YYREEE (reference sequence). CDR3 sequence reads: CASSFTSGVTDTQYF. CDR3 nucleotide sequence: TGTGCCAGCAGCTTCACTAGCGGGGTCACAGATACGCAGTATTTT.

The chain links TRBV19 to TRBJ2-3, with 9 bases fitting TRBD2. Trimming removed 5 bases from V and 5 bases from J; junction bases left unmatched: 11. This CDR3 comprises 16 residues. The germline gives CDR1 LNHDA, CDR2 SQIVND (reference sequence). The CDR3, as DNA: TGTGCCAGTAGTCGTGAACTAGCGGGCAGTAGAGATACGCAGTATTTT. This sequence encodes CASSRELAGSRDTQYF. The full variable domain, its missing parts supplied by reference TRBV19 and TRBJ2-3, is DGGITQSPKYLFRKEGQNVTLSCEQNLNHDAMYWYRQDPGQGLRLIYYSQIVNDFQKGDIAEGYSVSREKKESFPLTVTSAQKNPTAFYLCASSRELAGSRDTQYFGPGTRLTVL.

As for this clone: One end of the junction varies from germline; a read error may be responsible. DNA for the CDR3: TGTGCCGGCTCACAAATGCGGGGCGTCACTGAAGCTTTCTTT. The encoded protein is CAGSQMRGVTEAFF. This chain links TRBV18 with TRBJ1-1; tentative D call: TRBD1 (5 bases). Per germline, CDR1 KGHSH and CDR2 LQKENI. The CDR3 length is 14 residues.

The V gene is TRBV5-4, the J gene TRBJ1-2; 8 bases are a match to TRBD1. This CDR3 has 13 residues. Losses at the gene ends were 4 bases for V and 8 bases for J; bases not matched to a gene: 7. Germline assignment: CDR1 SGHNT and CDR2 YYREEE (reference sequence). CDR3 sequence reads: CASSGQGHKGYTF. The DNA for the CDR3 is TGTGCCAGCAGCGGACAGGGTCACAAAGGCTACACCTTC.